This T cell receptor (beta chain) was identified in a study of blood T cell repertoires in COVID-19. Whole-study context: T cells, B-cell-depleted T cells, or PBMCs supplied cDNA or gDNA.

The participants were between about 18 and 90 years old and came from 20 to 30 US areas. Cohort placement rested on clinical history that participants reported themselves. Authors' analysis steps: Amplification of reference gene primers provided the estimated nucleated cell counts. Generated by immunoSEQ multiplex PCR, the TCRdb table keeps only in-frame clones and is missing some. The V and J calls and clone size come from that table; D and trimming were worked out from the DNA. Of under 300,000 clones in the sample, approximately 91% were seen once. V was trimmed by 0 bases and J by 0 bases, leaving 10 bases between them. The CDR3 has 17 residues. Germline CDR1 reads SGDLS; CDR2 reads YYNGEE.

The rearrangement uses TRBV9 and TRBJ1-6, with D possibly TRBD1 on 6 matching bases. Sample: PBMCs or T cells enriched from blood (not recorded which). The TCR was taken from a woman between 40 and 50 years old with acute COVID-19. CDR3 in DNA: TGTGCCAGCAGCGTAGAAGGACAGAGCTCCTATAATTCACCCCTCCACTTT. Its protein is CASSVEGQSSYNSPLHF. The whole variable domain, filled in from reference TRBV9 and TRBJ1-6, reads DSGVTQTPKHLITATGQRVTLRCSPRSGDLSVYWYQQSLDQGLQFLIQYYNGEERAKGNILERFSAQQFPDLHSELNLSSLELGDSALYFCASSVEGQSSYNSPLHFGNGTRLTVT.